This section outlines one T cell receptor beta chain sequence together with its context. The antigen is undetermined. This specimen belongs to a study of CD8+CD57+ T cells in acquired aplastic anemia. Study information: Sorting CD4+ and CD8+ cells gave DNA averaging around 3 ug.

Germline assignment: CDR1 SQVTM and CDR2 ANQGSEA. There are 16 residues in the CDR3. J lost 4 bases, V lost 6 bases, and 11 bases had no gene match. Notes on the study in general: About 27 shared CD8+ CDR3s appeared highly expressed within patients' immunodominant clones.

Patients sequenced had flow cytometry evidence of CD8+CD57+ cell expansion. Genomic DNA was employed as the template in profiling TCR beta VDJ and CDR3. One entry per CDR3 protein results from TCRdb running MiXCR on the reads. Altogether 170,000 or so distinct CDR3 sequences are present, 45% to 50% being singletons, with the ten largest covering more than 30%. The source material was sorted CD4+, CD8+, or CD8+CD57+ T cells (not recorded which) from PBMCs. The rearrangement uses TRBV29-1 and TRBJ2-1; 11 positions agree with TRBD2. The TCR comes from a human donor with aplastic anemia. The CDR3 sequence is CSVDGTSGGEYNEQFF. The CDR3, as DNA: TGCAGCGTCGATGGGACTAGCGGAGGGGAATACAATGAGCAGTTCTTC.